The entry that follows covers one T cell receptor beta chain sequence. The data are from a study of blood T cell repertoires in COVID-19. This study enrolled people aged about 18 to 95 from around 26 US geographic areas. Clinical history as reported by participants underpinned cohort assignment. Before being deemed recovered, Cohort 3 donors had two negative PCRs, clearance, or symptom resolution. The CDR3 extends over 17 amino acids. V trimming: 4 bases; J trimming: 1 base; junction bases outside the gene matches: 9. Germline CDR1 is MNHEY and CDR2 is SMNVEV (reference sequence). Generated by immunoSEQ multiplex PCR, the TCRdb table keeps only in-frame clones and is missing some. Among hundreds of thousands of clones listed, 80% to 90% were seen once.

This TCR was recovered from a woman aged 18 to 35 who had recovered from COVID-19. Specimen: PBMCs or T cells enriched from blood (not recorded which). V and J are TRBV27 and TRBJ2-3; 9 bases agree with TRBD1. The CDR3 spells CASSSSRTGAGTDTQYF. The CDR3 bases are TGTGCCAGCAGTTCTAGCCGGACAGGGGCGGGCACAGATACGCAGTATTTT.